The TCR beta chain described here comes from a study of T cells of healthy individuals. MiXCR, run by TCRdb on the 5' RACE reads, gives a single entry per CDR3 protein. The table shows 40,000 to 60,000 distinct CDR3 sequences, with over 12% occurring only once. Germline CDR1 is MGHRA and CDR2 is YSYEKL. The V and J ends lost 0 bases and 14 bases, in that order; junction bases with no gene match: 4. The CDR3 has 12 amino acids. The TCR sequence derives from a human donor in good health. The chain has TRBV4-1 and TRBJ2-1; the match to TRBD2 covers 7 bases. Here the CDR3 DNA reads TGCGCCAGCAGCCAAGAAGCGGGGTTGAAGTTCTTC. Translation: CASSQEAGLKFF.